These 3 T cell receptor beta chains originate from one sample sequenced in a study of blood T cell repertoires in COVID-19. Assay used: immunoSEQ multiplex PCR; TCRdb lists only in-frame clones, some missing. The repertoire has hundreds of thousands of clones, roughly nine tenths of them found once; the top ten carry 0.82%. Sequencing was done on a sample of peripheral blood. The receptors were gathered from a man aged 55 to 70 with COVID-19, enrolled during active disease.

The rearrangement uses TRBV30 and TRBJ2-4; TRBD1 agrees at 9 bases. The V gene's germline CDR1 is GTSNPN and CDR2 SVGIG (reference sequence). The CDR3 length is 14 residues. The junction had 4 bases not matched to a gene; V was cut back by 4 bases and J by 3 bases. This CDR3 is CAWNGQGSKNIQYF. The CDR3 DNA is TGTGCCTGGAATGGACAGGGGAGCAAAAACATTCAGTACTTC.

The chain employs TRBV29-1 and TRBJ2-1, with a weak D call TRBD1 (5 bases). This CDR3 spans 16 amino acids. Trimming removed 4 bases at V and 0 bases at J, with 16 bases between. Germline V gives CDR1 SQVTM, CDR2 ANQGSEA. The CDR3 is CSVVPGHASSYNEQFF. CDR3 nucleotide sequence: TGCAGCGTTGTCCCTGGACACGCGAGCTCCTACAATGAGCAGTTCTTC.

The CDR3 here is CASSPGRDSPLHF. CDR3 DNA sequence: TGTGCCAGCAGCCCAGGGAGGGATTCACCCCTCCACTTT. The chain couples TRBV9 to TRBJ1-6; possible D gene TRBD1, 5 bases. CDR1 and CDR2 (germline): SGDLS, YYNGEE. The length of the CDR3 is 13 residues. Deletions cut 4 bases from V and 8 bases from J, with 10 bases between.